This T cell receptor beta chain was recorded in a study of neurological immune-mediated disorders (dated by TCRdb to between 2018 and 2021). Describing the broader study: The study compared peripheral blood TCR-beta repertoires of HTLV-I-associated myelopathy (HAM/TSP) patients, multiple sclerosis patients and healthy controls using UMI-based sequencing. The roughly 100 TCR-beta libraries covered PBMC samples along with longitudinal samples, technical triplicates, and paired sorted CD4+ and CD8+ T-cell subsets. To precisely calculate how much the frequency of each individual clone varied, libraries were sequenced in technical triplicate. The cohort comprised roughly 65 subjects: about 15 HAM/TSP patients, around 34 multiple sclerosis patients and around 20 healthy controls. General study outcomes and caveats: Expanded clones from different subjects shared no identical CDR3 amino acid sequences, which suggests that TCR-beta repertoires were private in all groups. TCR clonal expansion was highest in HAM/TSP patients and lowest in MS patients, with MS patients falling below even healthy controls.

cDNA synthesis used template-switch 5'RACE with a primer carrying a 10-nucleotide random unique molecular identifier tagging each TCR transcript. Over 180 million TCR-beta sequences, covering 15-18 subjects, were produced in each sequencing run. The RNeasy kit was used to extract total RNA. TCR-beta VDJ regions were amplified with primers for the TCR constant region and the 5'RACE anchor, using the KAPA Real-time Library Amplification kit. Sample indexes and Illumina adaptors were added in a first PCR, after which library yield was increased in a second PCR. After Ampure bead purification, the TCR product of roughly 650 bp was size-selected on a 2% E-gel SizeSelection system. Before pooling, library quality was assessed on a Bioanalyzer, concentration was determined with Qubit, and library quantification was performed with the Kapa Library Quantification kit. An Illumina HiSeq 2500 sequenced the libraries paired-end 2 x 150 bp. To increase sequence diversity, about 23-30% phiX was spiked into each library pool. For the original study's pipeline: Quality-filtered reads were processed with the UMI-based MiGEC pipeline, which removed over 75% of raw TCR sequences during error correction. IMGT germline references were used for alignment of VDJ genes, and clonotypes were defined by a unique CDR3 amino acid sequence together with V-J genes. Clonal expansion, Shannon diversity and CDR3 relatedness were evaluated with VDJtools (CalcPairwiseDistances, ClusterSamples), while phylogenetic trees were built in CLCbio workbench. Using coefficient-of-variation modelling across technical triplicates, the study counted a clone as expanded if it had at least 8 unique UMIs. Clones were called with MiXCR by TCRdb after fastp trimmed the public reads at Q25, and only in-frame beta chains were retained. Records with the same CDR3 protein are collapsed into one entry carrying the most frequent genes and DNA. None of the V and J calls come from the authors' own analysis; TCRdb made them. This sample lists more than 50,000 distinct CDR3 sequences; approximately 25% were detected once. Jointly, the top ten make up 3.5% to 5.5% of the sample.

Taken with the paper, the label for time point translates to: technical triplicate 2. For unsorted PBMC libraries, 2 million PBMCs were used after storage in RNAlater at -80 degrees C until RNA extraction. Peripheral blood was subjected to Ficoll-Hypaque density gradient centrifugation to isolate PBMCs, which were then cryopreserved in liquid nitrogen. CDR1 and CDR2 (SGHVS, FQNEAQ) derive from the germline V gene. The junction shows trimming of 4 bases on V and 0 bases on J, plus 19 bases between the germline ends. The CDR3 measures 18 amino acids from cysteine to phenylalanine. The CDR3 DNA has 54 bases and is translated from base 1. This clonotype has at least ten counts. The antigen it binds to is not known. Per-nucleotide qualities are absent, and no much larger clonotype sits a single base away.

The origin of this receptor is a man aged 55 to 70 with HTLV-1-associated myelopathy (HAM/TSP). Sequencing was done on a sample of PBMCs. The sequence links TRBV7-8 to TRBJ2-1; the D gene lacks a confident call. The CDR3 protein sequence reads: CASSSGLPYRVSYNEQFF. The sequenced DNA: TGTGCCAGCAGCTCGGGCCTCCCATACCGAGTCTCCTACAATGAGCAGTTCTTC.